The 11 T cell receptor beta chains reported below all come from one sample, sequenced in a study of blood T cell repertoires in COVID-19. Assay: immunoSEQ multiplex PCR; the TCRdb copy retains only in-frame clones and omits some. The sample has 150,000 or so clones; around 88% are singletons. Sequencing used PBMCs or T cells enriched from blood (not recorded which). These receptor sequences come from a woman aged 45-60 years in a cohort exposed to, infected with or recovered from COVID-19 (not recorded which).

The J gene is TRBJ2-3, the V gene TRBV30; possibly TRBD2 for D (6 bases). The germline V gene encodes CDR1 GTSNPN and CDR2 SVGIG (reference sequence). V lost 4 bases and J lost 5, with 10 bases in between. The CDR3 runs 12 residues. This CDR3 reads CAWTTSRDTQYF. Here the CDR3 DNA reads TGTGCCTGGACGACTAGTCGAGATACGCAGTATTTT.

This clone was found a few times. The gene calls are TRBV19 and TRBJ1-1; 8 bases are a match to TRBD1. CDR3 size: 16 residues. J gave up 0 bases and V 5 bases, and 8 bases lay outside the gene matches. CDR1 is LNHDA, CDR2 SQIVND, per germline (reference sequence). CDR3 DNA: TGTGCCAGTAGTTCTCGGACAGGGTCGGTGAACACTGAAGCTTTCTTT. Its protein product is CASSSRTGSVNTEAFF.

The chain combines TRBV28 with TRBJ2-7; 11 bases agree with TRBD1. The CDR3 sequence is 13 residues long. V trimming: 6 bases; J trimming: 5 bases; junction bases outside the gene matches: 3. Germline lookup yields CDR1 MDHEN and CDR2 SYDVKM. In nucleotides, the CDR3 is TGTGCCAGCAGGGACAGGGGGCTCAACGAGCAGTACTTC. It codes for CASRDRGLNEQYF.

This clone occurred a few times. This chain links TRBV21-1 with TRBJ1-1. TRBV21-1 counts as a pseudogene. CDR3 length: 17 residues. The CDR3 DNA is TGTGCCAGCAGCAAAGAGCCCTCAGCGATAGTGAACACTGAAGCTTTCTTT. Residues: CASSKEPSAIVNTEAFF.

The chain links TRBV19 to TRBJ2-7; 8 positions match TRBD2. With 10 bases clipped from V and 1 base from J, the junction kept 12 bases outside the gene matches. The CDR3 extends over 15 amino acids. Germline-derived CDR1 and CDR2 are LNHDA and SQIVND (reference sequence). The CDR3 coding sequence is TGTGCCACTAACTCCGGGGGGGCCGGTTCCTACGAGCAGTACTTC. As protein: CATNSGGAGSYEQYF.

The V and J genes are TRBV12-3 or TRBV12-4 and TRBJ2-1; 11 bases are a match to TRBD2. The CDR3 spans 13 residues. V dropped 6 bases and J dropped 15; count of bases not matched to a gene: 10. The CDR3 nucleotides are TGTGCCAGCAGCGACCGGCTAGCGGGGGGCCGGTTCTTC. Amino acid sequence: CASSDRLAGGRFF.

A few counts support this clone. The CDR3 region is CASSQAGGEYEKLFF. As DNA, the CDR3 is TGTGCCAGCAGCCAAGCTGGAGGGGAGTATGAAAAACTGTTTTTT. This chain joins TRBV3-1 (or the pseudogene TRBV3-2) and TRBJ1-4; a possible D gene is TRBD1 (5 bases). Germline CDR1 and CDR2: LGHDT and YNNKEL (reference sequence). The CDR3 spans 15 residues. With 1 base removed from V and 6 bases from J, the gap between germline ends came to 12 bases.

The chain joins TRBV27 to TRBJ2-1, with 7 nucleotides matching TRBD1. The trim removed 3 bases at V and 6 bases at J, leaving 11 bases unmatched. The CDR3 runs to 16 residues. Germline lookup yields CDR1 MNHEY and CDR2 SMNVEV (reference sequence). CDR3 amino acids: CASSFLLGTDLNEQFF. CDR3 bases: TGTGCCAGCAGTTTTCTACTCGGGACAGACCTCAATGAGCAGTTCTTC.

The sample holds a few counts of this clone. The rearrangement uses TRBV2 and TRBJ2-3; TRBD1 matches at 7 bases. The V gene's germline CDR1 is SNHLY and CDR2 FYNNEI. The CDR3 consists of 14 residues. V lost 10 bases, J lost 1 base, and 8 bases stayed unmatched. The CDR3 DNA is TGTGCCACCCGAGTAGACAGGGGCACAGATACGCAGTATTTT. This translates into CATRVDRGTDTQYF.

The chain has TRBV19 and TRBJ1-2; D ambiguous. Germline CDR1 and CDR2: LNHDA and SQIVND (reference sequence). Deletions cut 3 bases from V and 8 bases from J, with 13 bases between. This CDR3 has 13 amino acids. The CDR3 loop reads CASSITRRGGYTF. DNA for the CDR3: TGTGCCAGTAGTATCACCCGGAGAGGGGGCTACACCTTC. Drawing the rest from reference TRBV19 and TRBJ1-2, the complete variable domain is DGGITQSPKYLFRKEGQNVTLSCEQNLNHDAMYWYRQDPGQGLRLIYYSQIVNDFQKGDIAEGYSVSREKKESFPLTVTSAQKNPTAFYLCASSITRRGGYTFGSGTRLTVV.

The genes are TRBV9 and TRBJ2-1; 9 bases map to TRBD1. The V gene's germline CDR1 is SGDLS and CDR2 YYNGEE. Unmatched junction bases numbered 12, after V lost 1 base and J lost 7 bases. The CDR3 loop spans 17 amino acids. The chain's CDR3 is CASSVRSPGQGSNEQFF. CDR3 nucleotide sequence: TGTGCCAGCAGCGTACGAAGCCCGGGACAGGGTTCAAATGAGCAGTTCTTC. The full variable domain, its missing parts supplied by reference TRBV9 and TRBJ2-1, is DSGVTQTPKHLITATGQRVTLRCSPRSGDLSVYWYQQSLDQGLQFLIQYYNGEERAKGNILERFSAQQFPDLHSELNLSSLELGDSALYFCASSVRSPGQGSNEQFFGPGTRLTVL.